A selection of T cell receptor beta chains follows, all from one sample in a study of blood T cells in healthy people across ages. TCRdb reprocessed the 5' RACE reads via MiXCR and lists one record per CDR3 protein. The sample consists of over 1,200,000 distinct CDR3 sequences, 59% of them appearing once. Specimen: blood. All receptors derive from a young man in good health. Each CDR3 is given with its conserved first and last residue. A D gene is named only where the DNA matches it firmly. Part of the rows lack a size; the others show once, few, many or a class for expanded clones.

CDR3 DNA,CDR3 protein,clone size,J gene,V gene,D gene
TGTGCCAGCCGAGGGGGACAGGGGCTCTACGAGCAGTACTTC,CASRGGQGLYEQYF,NA,TRBJ2-7,TRBV7-8,TRBD1
TGCGCCAGCAGCCAAAGTCCGGGACTAGTCTCCTACAATGAGCAGTTCTTC,CASSQSPGLVSYNEQFF,few,TRBJ2-1,TRBV4-1,TRBD2
TGTGCCAGCAGCGGACAGCGGAATCCCACAGATACGCAGTATTTT,CASSGQRNPTDTQYF,few,TRBJ2-3,TRBV25-1,NA
TGCAGTGCTAGAGATGTAGGGCAGGGGGTCGGCAATGAGCAGTTCTTC,CSARDVGQGVGNEQFF,few,TRBJ2-1,TRBV20-1,TRBD1
TGTGCCAGCAGCTTTCGCTTAAAGGCCTACGAGCAGTACTTC,CASSFRLKAYEQYF,once,TRBJ2-7,TRBV7-2,NA
TGTGCCAGCAGTGAAAGTAGCGCAGTAGTAGGGGATGAGCAGTTCTTC,CASSESSAVVGDEQFF,NA,TRBJ2-1,TRBV6-1,NA
TGCGCCAGCAGCCAAGATTCGGGGTTCTCTGGAAACACCATATATTTT,CASSQDSGFSGNTIYF,few,TRBJ1-3,TRBV4-3,NA
TGTGCCATAACTGGGACATCTACTGAAGCTTTCTTT,CAITGTSTEAFF,once,TRBJ1-1,TRBV10-3,NA
TGTGCCAGCAGCTCCCCGGTGGTAGCGGGAGTGGCAGATACGCAGTATTTT,CASSSPVVAGVADTQYF,NA,TRBJ2-3,TRBV6-6,TRBD2
TGTGCCGGCACAAAAGCTTCAGGACAGGGGTCATCTGGGGCCAACGTCCTGACTTTC,CAGTKASGQGSSGANVLTF,NA,TRBJ2-6,TRBV21-1,NA
TGTGCCACCAGCACCCGACTAGCGGGGGGCAACACCGGGGAGCTGTTTTTT,CATSTRLAGGNTGELFF,NA,TRBJ2-2,TRBV15,TRBD2
TGCAGTGCTCCTCCGAACATATTTGGGCTCTATGGCTACACCTTC,CSAPPNIFGLYGYTF,few,TRBJ1-2,TRBV20-1,NA
TGTGCCAGCAGCGTAGAGGTAGGGGGCGGTTATGGCTACACCTTC,CASSVEVGGGYGYTF,NA,TRBJ1-2,TRBV9,TRBD1
TGTGCCAGCCAAGGACTAGCCTCAGCTAGTGAGCAGTTCTTC,CASQGLASASEQFF,NA,TRBJ2-1,TRBV6-6,TRBD2
TGTGCCAGCAGCTTGATTGAGATAGCGGGGGGGGAGACCCAGTACTTC,CASSLIEIAGGETQYF,NA,TRBJ2-5,TRBV7-2,TRBD2